The 32 T cell receptor beta chains below were found in one sample sequenced in a study of prognosis after radiotherapy for stage I lung cancer. The study amplified the TCR beta CDR3 region from genomic DNA. This amplification was carried out by two rounds of multiplex PCR. Used in first-round PCR were primers specific to each TRBV and TRBJ gene. Via MiXCR, TCRdb re-called the multiplex PCR reads, giving one row per CDR3 protein. In the table there are about 13,000 distinct CDR3 sequences, about a quarter of which are singletons. Sequenced material: PBMCs, taken before or after stereotactic body radiation therapy (not recorded which). The receptor set was obtained from a donor aged 50 or older with non-small cell lung cancer.

This clonotype is medium-sized. The chain carries TRBV5-1 and TRBJ1-2; D uncertain. Trimming shortened V by 3 bases and J by 1 base, and 7 bases separated the two germline ends. The germline gives CDR1 SGHRS, CDR2 YFSETQ. The CDR3 totals 13 residues. The CDR3 DNA reads as TGCGCCAGCAGCTCCACTGTTAACTATGGCTACACCTTC. Residues: CASSSTVNYGYTF.

This clonotype was found many times. The chain couples TRBV9 to TRBJ1-1; 7 bases map to TRBD1. CDR3 size: 18 residues. CDR1 is SGDLS, CDR2 YYNGEE, per germline. J was trimmed by 0 bases and V by 3 bases; bases with no gene match: 14. The CDR3 region is CASSEGRQGRSMNTEAFF. The DNA for the CDR3 is TGTGCCAGCAGCGAGGGGCGACAGGGAAGGTCCATGAACACTGAAGCTTTCTTT. The full variable domain, its missing parts supplied by reference TRBV9 and TRBJ1-1, is DSGVTQTPKHLITATGQRVTLRCSPRSGDLSVYWYQQSLDQGLQFLIQYYNGEERAKGNILERFSAQQFPDLHSELNLSSLELGDSALYFCASSEGRQGRSMNTEAFFGQGTRLTVV.

This clonotype showed up many times. The chain combines TRBV29-1 with TRBJ1-6, with D possibly being TRBD1 (5 bases). Deletions cut 7 bases from V and 3 bases from J, with 10 bases between. The germline V gene encodes CDR1 SQVTM and CDR2 ANQGSEA. CDR3 size: 13 residues. Here the CDR3 reads CSAREGYNSPLHF. The CDR3 region has the DNA TGCAGCGCCAGGGAGGGCTATAATTCACCCCTCCACTTT.

In its sample, this clonotype was seen many times. The CDR3 coding sequence is TGCAGTGCTAGGGGGGAGGGGGCTTGGACTGAAGCTTTCTTT. Amino acids: CSARGEGAWTEAFF. V usage is TRBV20-1 and J usage is TRBJ1-1; 7 nucleotides align to TRBD1. CDR1 is DFQATT, CDR2 SNEGSKA, per germline (reference sequence). The CDR3 consists of 14 residues. V lost 3 bases, J lost 5 bases, and 9 bases stayed unmatched.

By share of the sample, this clonotype is medium-sized (0.01 to 0.1%). The chain links TRBV20-1 to TRBJ2-1; 8 bases agree with TRBD2. Germline lookup yields CDR1 DFQATT and CDR2 SNEGSKA (reference sequence). The V and J ends lost 4 bases and 3 bases, in that order; junction bases with no gene match: 8. The CDR3 spans 15 residues. CDR3 loop: CSAKTSARNYNEQFF. In DNA, the CDR3 is TGCAGTGCTAAGACTAGCGCGAGAAACTACAATGAGCAGTTCTTC.

This clonotype was counted ten times or more. The chain uses TRBV5-1 and TRBJ2-7; TRBD1 might be the D (5 bases). V was shortened by 0 bases and J by 1 base, with 5 bases between the two germline ends. The CDR3 runs 13 residues. The germline V gene has CDR1 SGHRS and CDR2 YFSETQ. Here the CDR3 reads CASSLGQSYEQYF. In DNA form, the CDR3 reads TGCGCCAGCAGCTTGGGACAGTCCTACGAGCAGTACTTC.

On this clonotype itself: Germline and junction disagree at one end, which may indicate a read error. The CDR3 region has the DNA TGCGCCAGCAGGGCAGAAGTTCATAATTCACCCCTCCACTTT. It codes for CASRAEVHNSPLHF. The V gene is TRBV6-1, the J gene TRBJ1-6, with D perhaps TRBD1 (5 bases). The germline V gene encodes CDR1 MNHNS and CDR2 SASEGT. This CDR3 region has 14 residues.

This rearrangement joins TRBV7-9 to TRBJ2-7, with 8 nucleotides matching TRBD1. The CDR3 loop spans 16 amino acids. Trimming took 1 base from V and 2 from J; bases not matched to a gene: 7. Germline CDR1 and CDR2: SEHNR and FQNEAQ (reference sequence). The CDR3 loop is CASSLGGTGQPYEQYF. In DNA, the CDR3 is TGTGCCAGCAGCTTAGGGGGGACAGGTCAACCCTACGAGCAGTACTTC.

This clonotype was seen just once. A read error is possible here, since a much larger clone lies one base away. V usage is TRBV7-7 and J usage is TRBJ2-3; D is unclear. There are 14 residues in the CDR3. Germline V gives CDR1 SSHAT, CDR2 FNYEAQ (reference sequence). This chain's CDR3 is CASSLNSWVDAQYF. The CDR3 DNA sequence: TGTGCTAGCAGCTTAAACTCTTGGGTAGATGCGCAGTATTTT.

This clonotype was observed many times. V gene TRBV20-1 combines with J gene TRBJ1-1; 7 nucleotides agree with TRBD1. With 0 bases clipped from V and 8 bases from J, the junction kept 12 bases outside the gene matches. Looked up from germline, CDR1 is DFQATT and CDR2 is SNEGSKA (reference sequence). The CDR3 consists of 15 residues. The CDR3 nucleotides read TGCAGTGCTAGAGATCAACAGGGGTTGCCGAAAGAAGCTTTCTTT. As protein: CSARDQQGLPKEAFF.

In this sample, this clonotype turned up many times. The V call is TRBV10-3, the J call TRBJ2-3, with D perhaps matching TRBD1 (6 bases). This CDR3 has 15 residues. Trimming removed 6 bases at V and 0 bases at J, with 13 bases between. CDR1 and CDR2 from the germline V gene are ENHRY and SYGVKD. In DNA, the CDR3 is TGTGCCATCAGCGGGACATTGTCTAGCACAGATACGCAGTATTTT. Amino acids: CAISGTLSSTDTQYF.

This clonotype appeared many times. The chain is built from TRBV10-3 and TRBJ1-1, with D uncertain. CDR3 length: 15 residues. Trimming cost V 3 bases and J 3 bases, with 14 bases left between them. CDR1 is ENHRY and CDR2 is SYGVKD in the germline V gene. Here the CDR3 DNA reads TGTGCCATCAGTGACAGTGGTCGGGCGGACACTGAAGCTTTCTTT. As protein: CAISDSGRADTEAFF.

This clonotype is categorized as medium-sized (0.01 to 0.1%). This chain connects TRBV28 to TRBJ1-1, with D perhaps matching TRBD1 (6 bases). The V end lost 6 bases, the J end lost 2 bases, and 19 bases lay between the germline ends. Germline V CDR1 and CDR2: MDHEN, SYDVKM. The CDR3 is 16 amino acids. As DNA, the CDR3 is TGTGCCAGCAGGCAGTTGGGGGGCGACGTTAACACTGAAGCTTTCTTT. Residues: CASRQLGGDVNTEAFF.

This clonotype rates as medium-sized. The V call is TRBV20-1, the J call TRBJ1-5; 7 bases align to TRBD1. The CDR3 contains 12 residues. From germline, CDR1 is DFQATT and CDR2 SNEGSKA (reference sequence). The ends lost 6 bases at V and 9 bases at J; junction bases unmatched: 8. The CDR3 spells CSATDREPPQHF. The CDR3 bases are TGCAGTGCCACCGACAGGGAGCCGCCCCAGCATTTT.

There are many counts of this clonotype. This chain connects TRBV29-1 to TRBJ2-3; 7 bases match TRBD1. Germline V gene sequence: CDR1 SQVTM, CDR2 ANQGSEA. The CDR3 extends over 15 amino acids. V lost 8 bases and J lost 4; bases outside the gene matches: 15. In DNA, the CDR3 is TGCAGCTACTACAGGGGAACGGGATGGGCAGATACGCAGTATTTT. Encoded protein: CSYYRGTGWADTQYF.

This clonotype is termed medium-sized (0.01 to 0.1%). The V call is TRBV28, the J call TRBJ2-1; D is uncertain. The V and J ends lost 7 bases and 4 bases respectively, with 17 bases between them. In germline, CDR1 is MDHEN, CDR2 SYDVKM. This CDR3 comprises 15 residues. DNA for the CDR3: TGTGCCAGCAAACTCGGACCCCAACCATACAATGAGCAGTTCTTC. Protein product: CASKLGPQPYNEQFF.

The V gene is TRBV6-4, the J gene TRBJ2-3; maybe TRBD1 (6 bases). V gave up 3 bases and J gave up 5 bases, with 12 bases separating them. The CDR3 contains 14 residues. Germline CDR1 reads MRHNA; CDR2 reads SNTAGT. CDR3 DNA: TGTGCCAGCAGTGAATCCACAGGGAGAGATACGCAGTATTTT. Its translation is CASSESTGRDTQYF.

The sample holds many counts of this clonotype. The rearrangement uses TRBV18 and TRBJ2-7; 7 bases are shared with TRBD2. V shed 3 bases and J 4 bases; nucleotides not matched to a gene: 12. This CDR3 is built from 16 residues. Germline loops: CDR1 KGHSH, CDR2 LQKENI. The CDR3 DNA reads TGTGCCAGCTCACCCACCGGATCGGGAGGTAGATACGAGCAGTACTTC. Translating it yields CASSPTGSGGRYEQYF.

Worth noting for this clonotype: A read error may explain this, as a much larger clone is one base away. This chain uses TRBV27 with TRBJ2-4, with D possibly being TRBD1 (5 bases). CDR1 MNHEY and CDR2 SMNVEV come from the germline V gene (reference sequence). This CDR3 has 17 residues. In DNA form, the CDR3 reads TGTGTCAGCAGTTTAAACAGGTCGATTATAGCCAAAAACATTCAGTACTTC. Its translation is CVSSLNRSIIAKNIQYF.

This clonotype was detected only a few times. This may come from a read error, since a much larger clone is one base off. The genes are TRBV30 and TRBJ1-2; 7 nucleotides agree with TRBD1. The CDR3 has 17 residues. Germline V gene lookup returns CDR1 GTSNPN and CDR2 SVGIG (reference sequence). This CDR3 reads CAWIVATRLQGNYSYTF. CDR3 coding DNA: TGTGCCTGGATTGTAGCTACCCGGTTACAGGGGAACTATAGCTACACCTTC.

This clonotype was observed at least ten times. This chain connects TRBV7-8 to TRBJ2-5, with 9 bases that match TRBD2. The CDR3 length is 16 residues. V lost 4 bases and J lost 7; bases outside the gene matches: 13. Germline-derived CDR1 and CDR2 are SGHVS and FQNEAQ. The CDR3 spells CASSSPLAGGPVTQYF. DNA for the CDR3: TGTGCCAGCAGCTCCCCCTTGGCGGGAGGGCCGGTGACCCAGTACTTC.

Worth noting for this clonotype: The junction and the germline gene differ at one end; a read error may be behind it. DNA for the CDR3: TGTGCCAGCATTTACCGGGTCGTACAGGGGTTTGATCAGCCCCAGCATTTT. It yields the protein CASIYRVVQGFDQPQHF. V usage is TRBV6-2 or TRBV6-3 and J usage is TRBJ1-5; TRBD1 aligns across 7 bases. CDR1 is MNHEY and CDR2 is SVGEGT in the germline V gene. This CDR3 comprises 17 residues.

This clonotype was observed at least ten times. Given a much more abundant clone one base away, this may be a read error. The chain recombines TRBV7-6 with TRBJ2-1; maybe TRBD1 (5 bases). This CDR3 contains 16 residues. Germline CDR1 SGHVS, CDR2 FNYEAQ. The CDR3 reads CVSSLEVGLGKNEQFF. CDR3 bases: TGTGTCAGCAGCTTAGAGGTGGGGCTAGGAAAGAATGAGCAGTTCTTC.

This clonotype was detected ten times or more. The V gene is TRBV30, the J gene TRBJ2-5, with D possibly being TRBD2 (6 bases). V dropped 1 base and J dropped 3 bases, with 9 bases sitting between them. This CDR3 has 13 residues. CDR1 and CDR2 (germline): GTSNPN, SVGIG (reference sequence). The CDR3 nucleotides are TGTGCCTGGAGTGGGGGACTTAAAGAGACCCAGTACTTC. This sequence encodes CAWSGGLKETQYF.

This clonotype was picked up many times. The chain recombines TRBV7-6 with TRBJ2-5, with D possibly TRBD2 on 5 matching bases. Germline CDR1 and CDR2: SGHVS and FNYEAQ. V was pared by 4 bases and J by 5 bases, with 17 bases between. CDR3 length: 15 residues. Written as DNA, the CDR3 is TGTGCCAGCAGCTCTTCCGGGATCAGCTCGGAGACCCAGTACTTC. Translated: CASSSSGISSETQYF.

This clonotype was recorded many times. The rearrangement uses TRBV7-8 and TRBJ1-1; D gene unclear. Germline CDR1 and CDR2: SGHVS and FQNEAQ. This CDR3 comprises 16 residues. Trimming removed 1 base at V and 2 bases at J, with 14 bases between. CDR3 bases: TGTGCCAGCAGCTTAGTTTTCTGGGCTCATAACACTGAAGCTTTCTTT. Translating it yields CASSLVFWAHNTEAFF. The variable domain in full, with the rest retrieved from reference TRBV7-8 and TRBJ1-1, is GAGVSQSPRYKVAKRGQDVALRCDPISGHVSLFWYQQALGQGPEFLTYFQNEAQLDKSGLPSDRFFAERPEGSVSTLKIQRTQQEDSAVYLCASSLVFWAHNTEAFFGQGTRLTVV.

This clonotype was counted at least ten times. This chain connects TRBV5-1 to TRBJ2-3; 11 bases match TRBD2. The CDR3 extends over 15 amino acids. Germline CDR1 and CDR2: SGHRS and YFSETQ. The V gene end was trimmed by 4 bases and the J gene end by 7 bases; junction bases not matched to a gene: 8. This CDR3 is CASSLTSGSVNTQYF. The CDR3, as DNA: TGCGCCAGCAGCCTTACTAGCGGGAGCGTAAATACGCAGTATTTT. Drawing the rest from reference TRBV5-1 and TRBJ2-3, the complete variable domain is KAGVTQTPRYLIKTRGQQVTLSCSPISGHRSVSWYQQTPGQGLQFLFEYFSETQRNKGNFPGRFSGRQFSNSRSEMNVSTLELGDSALYLCASSLTSGSVNTQYFGPGTRLTVL.

This clonotype was observed many times. This rearrangement joins TRBV6-2 or TRBV6-3 to TRBJ2-5, with D possibly matching TRBD2 (7 bases). The CDR3 has 17 residues. CDR1 and CDR2 from the germline V gene are MNHEY and SVGEGT. The V and J ends lost 2 bases and 3 bases respectively, with 19 bases between them. The CDR3 loop reads CASSYPPSGGGKETQYF. In DNA form, the CDR3 reads TGTGCCAGCAGTTACCCTCCTAGCGGAGGGGGGAAAGAGACCCAGTACTTC.

This clonotype was seen repeatedly, ten times or more. V usage is TRBV7-8 and J usage is TRBJ2-1; 14 bases fit TRBD2. The V gene's germline CDR1 is SGHVS and CDR2 FQNEAQ. The CDR3 totals 16 residues. Trimming at V came to 4 bases and at J to 9 bases, leaving 8 bases not matched to a gene. The CDR3 DNA follows: TGTGCCAGCAGCTCTATGGGACTAGCGGGAGTATTTGAGCAGTTCTTC. Translated: CASSSMGLAGVFEQFF.

This clonotype appeared many times. The chain employs TRBV10-2 and TRBJ2-5; TRBD2 aligns across 12 bases. Germline V gives CDR1 WSHSY, CDR2 SAAADI. The CDR3 contains 14 residues. J was trimmed by 2 bases and V by 7 bases; bases with no gene match: 2. CDR3: CASTSGRVQETQYF. CDR3 coding DNA: TGCGCCAGCACTAGCGGGAGGGTTCAAGAGACCCAGTACTTC.

The V call is TRBV6-1, the J call TRBJ1-5, with 8 bases fitting TRBD1. J gave up 3 bases and V 8 bases, and 12 bases lay outside the gene matches. Germline loops: CDR1 MNHNS, CDR2 SASEGT. The CDR3 has 16 amino acids. The CDR3 spells CASSASGTGLNQPQHF. CDR3 nucleotide sequence: TGTGCCAGCTCAGCTAGCGGGACAGGACTCAATCAGCCCCAGCATTTT.

At least ten counts were recorded for this clonotype. The chain is built from TRBV11-2 and TRBJ2-5, with TRBD2 matching over 14 bases. The CDR3 runs to 16 residues. Germline V gives CDR1 SGHAT, CDR2 FQNNGV. V lost 3 bases and J lost 4; bases outside the gene matches: 4. CDR3 residues: CASSLGLAGVAETQYF. CDR3 coding DNA: TGTGCCAGCAGCTTGGGACTAGCGGGAGTGGCAGAGACCCAGTACTTC. The variable domain in full, completed from reference TRBV11-2 and TRBJ2-5, reads EAGVAQSPRYKIIEKRQSVAFWCNPISGHATLYWYQQILGQGPKLLIQFQNNGVVDDSQLPKDRFSAERLKGVDSTLKIQPAKLEDSAVYLCASSLGLAGVAETQYFGPGTRLLVL.